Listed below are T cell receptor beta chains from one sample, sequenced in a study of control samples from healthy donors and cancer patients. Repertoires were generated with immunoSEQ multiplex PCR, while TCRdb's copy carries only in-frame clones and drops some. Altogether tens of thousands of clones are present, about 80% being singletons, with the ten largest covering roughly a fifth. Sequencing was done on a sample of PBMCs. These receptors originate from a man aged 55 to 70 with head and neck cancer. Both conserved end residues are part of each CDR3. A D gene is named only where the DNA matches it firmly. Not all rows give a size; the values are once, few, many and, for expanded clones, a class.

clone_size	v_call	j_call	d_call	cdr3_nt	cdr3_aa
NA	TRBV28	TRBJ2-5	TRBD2	TGTGCCAGCAGCACTAGCGGGAGGGCCAGGGGAGAGACCCAGTACTTC	CASSTSGRARGETQYF
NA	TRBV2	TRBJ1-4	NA	TGTGCCAGCAGTGAAGCGCTCGGCCCCAGTAGGGAAAAACTGTTTTTT	CASSEALGPSREKLFF
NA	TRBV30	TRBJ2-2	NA	TGTGCCTGGAGTGTAGGTGCAGGAGGGGCCGGGGAGCTGTTTTTT	CAWSVGAGGAGELFF
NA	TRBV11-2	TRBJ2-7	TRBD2	TGTGCCAGCAGCTTAGGCCTGACGGGGGGTGGAAGCTCGATGTACTTC	CASSLGLTGGGSSMYF
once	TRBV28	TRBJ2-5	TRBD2	TGTGCCAGCAGACTTGGACTAGGCAACCAAGAGACCCAGTACTTC	CASRLGLGNQETQYF
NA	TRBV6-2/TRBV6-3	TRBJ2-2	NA	TGTGCCAGCAGTTACTGGCGGGATCGCCCTGGTGGGGAGCTGTTTTTT	CASSYWRDRPGGELFF
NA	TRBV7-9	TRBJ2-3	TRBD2	TGTGCCAGCAGCCCCGGAGGGGCTAGCGGTGGCACAGATACGCAGTATTTT	CASSPGGASGGTDTQYF
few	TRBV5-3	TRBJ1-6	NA	TGTGCCAGAAGCCCCCGGGGGATTGTTAATTATAATTCACCCCTCCACTTT	CARSPRGIVNYNSPLHF
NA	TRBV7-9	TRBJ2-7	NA	TGTGCCAGCAGCCTGGCCTCGACAGTCCCCACCTACGAGCAGTACTTC	CASSLASTVPTYEQYF
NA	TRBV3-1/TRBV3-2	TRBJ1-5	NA	TGTGCCAGCAGCCAGGGACACGTGGGAGGGCAGCCCCAGCATTTT	CASSQGHVGGQPQHF
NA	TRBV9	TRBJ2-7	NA	TGTGCCAGCAGCGCCAGAGGGGACTTCTCCTACGAGCAGTACTTC	CASSARGDFSYEQYF
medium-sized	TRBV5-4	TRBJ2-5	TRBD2	TGTGCCAGCAGCCAAATTCTGACTAGCAGAGAAGAGACCCAGTACTTC	CASSQILTSREETQYF
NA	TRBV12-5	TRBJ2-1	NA	TGTGCTAGTGCCCCATCGGACCTTCTTGGTTACAATGAGCAGTTCTTC	CASAPSDLLGYNEQFF
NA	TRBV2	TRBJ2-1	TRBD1	TGTGCCAGCAGTGAGAGGTTAGGGACAGGGGGTATATATGAGCAGTTCTTC	CASSERLGTGGIYEQFF
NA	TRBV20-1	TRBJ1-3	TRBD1	TGCAGTGCTAGTAATTCAGGGGGCGCGGGAAACACCATATATTTT	CSASNSGGAGNTIYF
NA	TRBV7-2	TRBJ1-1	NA	TGTGCCAGCAGCTTAGGATCCGAGGGGAACACTGAAGCTTTCTTT	CASSLGSEGNTEAFF
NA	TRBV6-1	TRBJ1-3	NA	TGTGCCAGCGGTGAAAAGAACTCTGGAAACACCATATATTTT	CASGEKNSGNTIYF
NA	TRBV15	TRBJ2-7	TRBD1	TGTGCCACCAGCAGAGATGAGGGGGCCCTTGGGCAGTACTTC	CATSRDEGALGQYF
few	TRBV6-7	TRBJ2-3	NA	TGTGCCAGCAGTTATACAGGGCTCTCTAGCACAGATACGCAGTATTTT	CASSYTGLSSTDTQYF
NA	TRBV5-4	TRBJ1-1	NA	TGTGCCAGCAGCGCGGAACTGAACACTGAAGCTTTCTTT	CASSAELNTEAFF
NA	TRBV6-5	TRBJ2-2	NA	TGTGCCAGCAGTCCCGACAGGTACCCCGGGGAGCTGTTTTTT	CASSPDRYPGELFF
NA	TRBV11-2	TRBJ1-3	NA	TGTGCCGGCAGCTCCCTAGGGCTGGGTTTGAGCTCTGGAAACACCATATATTTT	CAGSSLGLGLSSGNTIYF
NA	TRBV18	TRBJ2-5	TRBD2	TGTGCCAGCTCACTAGCGGGGCTCCAAGAGACCCAGTACTTC	CASSLAGLQETQYF
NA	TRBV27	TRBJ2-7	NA	TGTGCCAGCGAATGGGGGCCAACGGGCGAGCAGTACTTC	CASEWGPTGEQYF
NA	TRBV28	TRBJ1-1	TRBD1	TGTGCCAGCAGTAAGGGACAGTACACTGAAGCTTTCTTT	CASSKGQYTEAFF
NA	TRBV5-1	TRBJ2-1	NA	TGCGCCAGCAGCTTGGGAGGGGAATACAATGAGCAGTTCTTC	CASSLGGEYNEQFF
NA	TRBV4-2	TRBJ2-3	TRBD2	TGTGCCAGCAGCCAAGGGACTAGCGGGAAATCGGATACGCAGTATTTT	CASSQGTSGKSDTQYF
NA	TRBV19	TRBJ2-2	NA	TGTGCCAGTAGTATACGCCAGCGGGCGGGCACCGGGGAGCTGTTTTTT	CASSIRQRAGTGELFF
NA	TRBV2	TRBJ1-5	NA	TGTGCCAGCAGGCGACAGGATTTGGGGCCCCAGCATTTT	CASRRQDLGPQHF